This T cell receptor beta chain was documented in a study of blood T cell repertoires in COVID-19. The CDR3 contains 13 residues. V gave up 8 bases and J gave up 3 bases, with 11 bases separating them. TCRdb's copy holds only in-frame clones and misses some; the assay was immunoSEQ multiplex PCR. The table shows 200,000 to 300,000 clones, with roughly 79% occurring only once. This TCR was sampled from a woman of 80 years or more with COVID-19, enrolled during active disease. The chain carries TRBV12-3 or TRBV12-4 and TRBJ1-3; D gene unclear. The material sequenced was peripheral blood. CDR3 nucleotides: TGTGCCAGCCGCTTAGGCGGTGGAAACACCATATATTTT. Its protein is CASRLGGGNTIYF.